What follows is one TCR beta chain and its context. This CDR3 spans 17 amino acids. With 0 bases removed from V and 3 bases from J, the gap between germline ends came to 17 bases. Looked up from germline, CDR1 is SNHLY and CDR2 is FYNNEI. This record belongs to a study of blood T cell repertoires in COVID-19. Study-level information: Whether acute or convalescent, the COVID-19 samples came from the United States, Italy and Spain. PBMCs, B-cell-depleted T cells, or T cells were the source of the cDNA or gDNA that made up the material.

Measured with immunoSEQ multiplex PCR; TCRdb has only the in-frame clones, and not every one. In the table there are under 300,000 clones, 80% to 90% of which are singletons. Sequenced input: peripheral blood. The clonotype was recovered from a woman aged 25 to 39 with COVID-19, enrolled during active disease. The rearrangement links TRBV2 to TRBJ1-1, with D perhaps matching TRBD1 (6 bases). In DNA, the CDR3 is TGTGCCAGCAGTGAAGCTACGGGACAAACTCCTGACACTGAAGCTTTCTTT. Its protein product is CASSEATGQTPDTEAFF.